The source of this T cell receptor (beta chain) is a study of T-cell reconstitution after alpha-beta-depleted transplantation in children. Germline values: CDR1 SGHRS, CDR2 YFSETQ. This CDR3 is 15 amino acids long. The V gene end was trimmed by 4 bases and the J gene end by 4 bases; junction bases not matched to a gene: 7. This clonotype has a count of ten or more. Unique molecular identifiers were incorporated during preparation of the TCRbeta library. Via MiXCR, TCRdb re-called the PCR reads, giving one row per CDR3 protein. The top ten hold about 4.8% of the sample, which has approximately 240,000 distinct CDR3 sequences, 9.7% seen once.

The chain recombines TRBV5-1 with TRBJ1-5; 8 nucleotides align to TRBD1. The clonotype originates from a human donor who donated a stem cell graft to a child with SCID. Source: PBMCs from the stem cell graft donor, taken from the stem cell graft. The CDR3 DNA follows: TGCGCCAGCAGCCCCGGGACAGGAACAAATCAGCCCCAGCATTTT. It specifies CASSPGTGTNQPQHF.